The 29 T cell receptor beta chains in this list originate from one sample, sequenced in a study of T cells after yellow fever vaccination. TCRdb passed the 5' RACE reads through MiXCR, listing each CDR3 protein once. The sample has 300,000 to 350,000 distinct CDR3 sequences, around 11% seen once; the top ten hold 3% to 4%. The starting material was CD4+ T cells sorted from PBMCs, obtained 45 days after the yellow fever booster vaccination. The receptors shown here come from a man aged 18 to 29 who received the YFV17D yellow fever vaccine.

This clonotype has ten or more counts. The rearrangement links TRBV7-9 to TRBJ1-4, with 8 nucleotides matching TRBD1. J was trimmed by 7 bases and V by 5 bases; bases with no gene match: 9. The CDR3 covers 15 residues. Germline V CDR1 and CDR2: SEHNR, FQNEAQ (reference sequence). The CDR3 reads CASSPTQGGFEKLFF. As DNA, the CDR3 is TGTGCCAGCAGCCCGACACAGGGGGGATTTGAAAAACTGTTTTTT.

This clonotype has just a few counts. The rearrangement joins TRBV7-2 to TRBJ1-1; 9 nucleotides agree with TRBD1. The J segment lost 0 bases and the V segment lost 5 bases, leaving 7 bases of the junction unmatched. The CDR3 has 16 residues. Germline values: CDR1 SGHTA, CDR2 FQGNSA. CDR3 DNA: TGTGCCAGCAGCCGACAGGGGGGCGTTATGAACACTGAAGCTTTCTTT. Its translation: CASSRQGGVMNTEAFF.

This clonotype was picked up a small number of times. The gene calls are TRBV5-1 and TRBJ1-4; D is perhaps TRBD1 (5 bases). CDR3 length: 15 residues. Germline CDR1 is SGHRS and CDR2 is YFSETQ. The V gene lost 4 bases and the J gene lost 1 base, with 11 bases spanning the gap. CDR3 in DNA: TGCGCCAGCAGCCGGGGGGAAATAACTAATGAAAAACTGTTTTTT. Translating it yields CASSRGEITNEKLFF.

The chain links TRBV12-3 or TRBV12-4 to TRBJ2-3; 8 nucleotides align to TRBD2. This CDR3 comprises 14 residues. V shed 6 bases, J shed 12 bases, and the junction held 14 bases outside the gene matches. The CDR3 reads CASSPQRGPARQYF. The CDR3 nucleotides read TGTGCCAGCAGCCCCCAGCGGGGGCCCGCACGCCAGTATTTT.

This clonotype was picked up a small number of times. The CDR3 loop is CASSLGLAGFEQFF. The CDR3 bases are TGCGCCAGCAGCTTGGGTCTAGCGGGGTTTGAGCAGTTCTTC. The chain joins TRBV5-1 to TRBJ2-1; 9 bases line up with TRBD2. The germline V gene encodes CDR1 SGHRS and CDR2 YFSETQ. V shed 0 bases, J shed 9 bases, and the junction held 4 bases outside the gene matches. The CDR3 length is 14 residues.

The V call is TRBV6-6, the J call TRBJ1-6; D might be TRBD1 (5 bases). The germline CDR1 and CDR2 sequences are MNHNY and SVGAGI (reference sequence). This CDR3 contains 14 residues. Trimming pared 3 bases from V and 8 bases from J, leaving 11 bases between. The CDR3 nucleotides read TGTGCCAGCAGTTATTGGGGGGAGGATTCACCCCTCCACTTT. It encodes CASSYWGEDSPLHF.

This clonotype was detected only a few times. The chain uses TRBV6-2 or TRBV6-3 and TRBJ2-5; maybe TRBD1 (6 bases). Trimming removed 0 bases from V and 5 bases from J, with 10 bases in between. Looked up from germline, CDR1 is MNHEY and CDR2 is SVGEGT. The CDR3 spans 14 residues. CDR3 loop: CASSYSTGMETQYF. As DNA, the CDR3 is TGTGCCAGCAGTTACTCCACAGGGATGGAGACCCAGTACTTC.

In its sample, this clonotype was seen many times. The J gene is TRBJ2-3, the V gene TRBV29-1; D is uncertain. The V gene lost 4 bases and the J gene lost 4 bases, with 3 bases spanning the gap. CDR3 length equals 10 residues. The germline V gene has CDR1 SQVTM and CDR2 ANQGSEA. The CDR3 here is CSVVPDTQYF. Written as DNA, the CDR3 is TGCAGCGTTGTACCAGATACGCAGTATTTT.

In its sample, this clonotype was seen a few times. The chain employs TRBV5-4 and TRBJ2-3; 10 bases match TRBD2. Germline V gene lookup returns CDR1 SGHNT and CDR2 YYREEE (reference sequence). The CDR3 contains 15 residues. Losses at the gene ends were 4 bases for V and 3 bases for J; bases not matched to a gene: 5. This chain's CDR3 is CASSVGLASTDTQYF. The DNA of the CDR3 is TGTGCCAGCAGCGTGGGACTAGCGTCGACAGATACGCAGTATTTT.

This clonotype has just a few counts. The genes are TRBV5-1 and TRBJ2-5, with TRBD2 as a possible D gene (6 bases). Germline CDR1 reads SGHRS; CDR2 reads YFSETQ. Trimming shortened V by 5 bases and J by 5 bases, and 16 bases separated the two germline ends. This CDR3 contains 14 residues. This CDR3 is CASRPSGGVETQYF. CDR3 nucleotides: TGCGCCAGCAGACCTTCCGGCGGGGTTGAGACCCAGTACTTC. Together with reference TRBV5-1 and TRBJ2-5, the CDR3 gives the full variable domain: KAGVTQTPRYLIKTRGQQVTLSCSPISGHRSVSWYQQTPGQGLQFLFEYFSETQRNKGNFPGRFSGRQFSNSRSEMNVSTLELGDSALYLCASRPSGGVETQYFGPGTRLLVL.

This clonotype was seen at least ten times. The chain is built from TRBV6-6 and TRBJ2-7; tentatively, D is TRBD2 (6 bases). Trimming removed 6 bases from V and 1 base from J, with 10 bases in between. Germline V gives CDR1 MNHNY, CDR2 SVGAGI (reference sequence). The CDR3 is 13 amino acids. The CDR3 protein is CASRGEVSYEQYF. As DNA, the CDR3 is TGTGCCAGCAGAGGGGAGGTTTCCTACGAGCAGTACTTC.

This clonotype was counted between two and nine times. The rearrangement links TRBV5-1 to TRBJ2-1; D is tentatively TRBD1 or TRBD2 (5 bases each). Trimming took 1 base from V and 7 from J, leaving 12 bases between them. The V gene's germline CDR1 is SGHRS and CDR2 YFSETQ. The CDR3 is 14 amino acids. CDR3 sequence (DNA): TGCGCCAGCAGCTTGTTCGCCAGGGAGAATGAGCAGTTCTTC. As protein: CASSLFARENEQFF. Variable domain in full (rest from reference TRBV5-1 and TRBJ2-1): KAGVTQTPRYLIKTRGQQVTLSCSPISGHRSVSWYQQTPGQGLQFLFEYFSETQRNKGNFPGRFSGRQFSNSRSEMNVSTLELGDSALYLCASSLFARENEQFFGPGTRLTVL.

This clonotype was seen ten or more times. The CDR3 is CASSTGQRRSEQFF. The CDR3 DNA reads TGTGCCAGCAGCACTGGACAAAGGCGGAGTGAGCAGTTCTTC. The J gene is TRBJ2-1, the V gene TRBV5-4; the D gene is possibly TRBD1 (5 bases). V was clipped by 4 bases and J by 9 bases, with 17 bases between them. The CDR3 is 14 residues long. Germline V gene sequence: CDR1 SGHNT, CDR2 YYREEE (reference sequence).

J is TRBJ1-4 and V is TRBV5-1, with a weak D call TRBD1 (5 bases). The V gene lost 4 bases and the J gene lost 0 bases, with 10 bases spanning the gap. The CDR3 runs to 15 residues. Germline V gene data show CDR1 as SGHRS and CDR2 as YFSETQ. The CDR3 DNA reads TGCGCCAGCAGCGCTATGGGGGCAACTAATGAAAAACTGTTTTTT. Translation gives CASSAMGATNEKLFF.

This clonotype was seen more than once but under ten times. The CDR3 is CASSQRPGGGETGNTIYF. Here the CDR3 DNA reads TGTGCCAGCAGCCAACGACCAGGAGGCGGGGAAACTGGAAACACCATATATTTT. The chain joins TRBV6-2 or TRBV6-3 to TRBJ1-3; D unresolved. The CDR3 totals 18 residues. Trimming shortened V by 6 bases and J by 2 bases, and 23 bases separated the two germline ends. Germline loops: CDR1 MNHEY, CDR2 SVGEGT.

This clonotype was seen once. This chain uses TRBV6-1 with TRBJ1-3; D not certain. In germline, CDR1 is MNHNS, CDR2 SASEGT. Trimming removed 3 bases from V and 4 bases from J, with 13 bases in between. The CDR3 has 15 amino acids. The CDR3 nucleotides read TGTGCCAGCAGTGATCGGGGTATTTGGGGAAACACCATATATTTT. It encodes CASSDRGIWGNTIYF.

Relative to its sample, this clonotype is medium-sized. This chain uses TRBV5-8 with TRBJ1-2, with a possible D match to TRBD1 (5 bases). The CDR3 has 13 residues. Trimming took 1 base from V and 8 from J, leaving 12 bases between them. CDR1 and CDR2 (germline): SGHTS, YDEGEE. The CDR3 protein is CASSLYAGPGYTF. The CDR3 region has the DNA TGTGCCAGCAGCTTGTACGCAGGGCCAGGCTACACCTTC.

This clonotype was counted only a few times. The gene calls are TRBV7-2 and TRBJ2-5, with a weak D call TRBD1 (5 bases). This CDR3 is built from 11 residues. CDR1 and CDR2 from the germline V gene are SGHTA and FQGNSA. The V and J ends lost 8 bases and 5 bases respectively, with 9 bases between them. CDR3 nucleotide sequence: TGTGCCAGCGTAGGGGCGGAGACCCAGTACTTC. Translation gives CASVGAETQYF.

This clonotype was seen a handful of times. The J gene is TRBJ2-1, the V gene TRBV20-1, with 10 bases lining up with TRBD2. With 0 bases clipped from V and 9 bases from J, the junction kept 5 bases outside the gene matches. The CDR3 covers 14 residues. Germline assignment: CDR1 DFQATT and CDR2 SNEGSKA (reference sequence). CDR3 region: CSARDSGGFTEQFF. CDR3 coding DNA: TGCAGTGCTAGAGATAGCGGGGGGTTCACTGAGCAGTTCTTC.

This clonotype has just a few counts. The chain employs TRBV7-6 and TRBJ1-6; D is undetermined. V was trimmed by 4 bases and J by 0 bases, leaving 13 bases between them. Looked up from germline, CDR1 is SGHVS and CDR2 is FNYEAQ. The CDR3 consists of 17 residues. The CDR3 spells CASSSVAANSYNSPLHF. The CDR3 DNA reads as TGTGCCAGCAGCTCGGTGGCAGCGAACTCCTATAATTCACCCCTCCACTTT.

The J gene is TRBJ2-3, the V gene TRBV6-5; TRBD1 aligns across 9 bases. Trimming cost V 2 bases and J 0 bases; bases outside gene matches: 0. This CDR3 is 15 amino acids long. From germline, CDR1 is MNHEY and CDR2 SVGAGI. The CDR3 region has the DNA TGTGCCAGCAGTTACGGGACAGGGAGCACAGATACGCAGTATTTT. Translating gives CASSYGTGSTDTQYF.

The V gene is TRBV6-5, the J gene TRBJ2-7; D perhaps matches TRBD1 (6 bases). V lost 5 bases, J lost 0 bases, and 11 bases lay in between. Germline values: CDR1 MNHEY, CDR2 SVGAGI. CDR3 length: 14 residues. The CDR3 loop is CASSTRTASYEQYF. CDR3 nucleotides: TGTGCCAGCAGTACAAGGACAGCCTCCTACGAGCAGTACTTC.

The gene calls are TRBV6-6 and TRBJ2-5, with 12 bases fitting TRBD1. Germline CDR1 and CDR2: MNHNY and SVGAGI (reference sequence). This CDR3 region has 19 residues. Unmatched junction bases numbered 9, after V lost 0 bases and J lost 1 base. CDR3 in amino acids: CASSYSGTGGPGGQETQYF. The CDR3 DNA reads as TGTGCCAGCAGTTACTCCGGGACAGGGGGCCCCGGGGGCCAAGAGACCCAGTACTTC.

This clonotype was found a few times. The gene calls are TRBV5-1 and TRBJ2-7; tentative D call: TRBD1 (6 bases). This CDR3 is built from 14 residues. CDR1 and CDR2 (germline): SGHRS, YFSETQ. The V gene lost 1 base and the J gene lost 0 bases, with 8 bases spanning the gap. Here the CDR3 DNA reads TGCGCCAGCAGCTTGACAGGGAGCTCCTACGAGCAGTACGTC. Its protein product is CASSLTGSSYEQYV.

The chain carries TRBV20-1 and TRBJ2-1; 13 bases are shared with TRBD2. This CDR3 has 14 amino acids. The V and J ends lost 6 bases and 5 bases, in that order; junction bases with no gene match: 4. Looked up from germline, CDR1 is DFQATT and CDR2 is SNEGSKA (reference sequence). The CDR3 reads CSATGLAGDNEQFF. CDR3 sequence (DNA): TGCAGTGCCACTGGACTAGCGGGGGACAATGAGCAGTTCTTC.

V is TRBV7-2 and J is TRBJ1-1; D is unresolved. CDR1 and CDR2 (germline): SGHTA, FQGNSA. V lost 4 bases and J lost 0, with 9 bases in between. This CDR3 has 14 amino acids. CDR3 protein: CASSSRPLNTEAFF. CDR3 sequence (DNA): TGTGCCAGCAGCTCACGGCCTTTGAACACTGAAGCTTTCTTT.

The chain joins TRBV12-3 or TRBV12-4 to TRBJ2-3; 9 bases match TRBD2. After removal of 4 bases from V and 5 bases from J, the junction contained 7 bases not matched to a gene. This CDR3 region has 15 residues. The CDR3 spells CASSSSGGTEDTQYF. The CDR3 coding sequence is TGTGCCAGCAGTTCCAGCGGGGGGACGGAAGATACGCAGTATTTT.

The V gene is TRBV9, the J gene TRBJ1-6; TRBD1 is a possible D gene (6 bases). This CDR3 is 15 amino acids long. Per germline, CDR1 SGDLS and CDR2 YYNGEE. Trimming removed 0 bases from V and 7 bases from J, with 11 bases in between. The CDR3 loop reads CASSVDSQGNSPLHF. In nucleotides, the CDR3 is TGTGCCAGCAGCGTAGATTCGCAGGGGAATTCACCCCTCCACTTT.

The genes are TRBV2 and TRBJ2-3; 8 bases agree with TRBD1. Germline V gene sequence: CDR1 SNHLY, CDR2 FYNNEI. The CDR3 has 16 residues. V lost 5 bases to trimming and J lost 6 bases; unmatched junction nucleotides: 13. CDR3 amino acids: CASSTSGTGFADTQYF. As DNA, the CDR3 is TGTGCCAGCAGTACCTCCGGGACAGGATTTGCCGATACGCAGTATTTT.